This T cell receptor (beta chain) came from a study of blood T cell repertoires in COVID-19. Turning to the study itself: Italy, Spain and the United States were the sources of the convalescent and acute COVID-19 samples. PBMCs, B-cell-depleted T cells, or T cells were the source of the cDNA or gDNA that made up the material.

Per the study methods: Quantification of nucleated cells was approximated via reference gene primer amplification. Some clones are missing from TCRdb's copy, which holds only in-frame ones; the method was immunoSEQ multiplex PCR. V and J calls and clone size are given by that table; D and trimming were obtained from the DNA. This sample carries about 100,000 clones, roughly nine tenths of them seen once, and the ten largest clones take approximately 7%. Germline CDR1 SNHLY, CDR2 FYNNEI. Between the trimmed V and J ends, which lost 2 bases and 6 bases, there was a span of 17 bases. The CDR3 consists of 15 residues.

The sample taken for sequencing was peripheral blood. The TCR was taken from a man aged 25 to 40 in a cohort sampled during active COVID-19. The chain has TRBV2 and TRBJ2-7; weak D call: TRBD2 (6 bases). The CDR3 DNA follows: TGTGCCAGCAGTGAAACGGCCGGGGGAAAGAGCGAGCAGTACTTC. It translates to CASSETAGGKSEQYF.